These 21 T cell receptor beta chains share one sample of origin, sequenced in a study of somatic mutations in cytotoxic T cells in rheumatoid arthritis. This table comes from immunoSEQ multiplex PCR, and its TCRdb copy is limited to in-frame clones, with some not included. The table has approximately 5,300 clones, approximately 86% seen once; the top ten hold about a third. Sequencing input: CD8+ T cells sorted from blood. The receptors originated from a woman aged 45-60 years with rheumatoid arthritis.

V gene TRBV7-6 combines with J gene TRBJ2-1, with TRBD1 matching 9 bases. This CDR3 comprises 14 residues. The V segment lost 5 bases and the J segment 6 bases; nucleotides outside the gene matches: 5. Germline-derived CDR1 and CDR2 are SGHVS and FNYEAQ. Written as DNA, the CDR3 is TGTGCCAGCAGCCCGGAGGACAGGGGCAATGAGCAGTTCTTC. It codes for CASSPEDRGNEQFF.

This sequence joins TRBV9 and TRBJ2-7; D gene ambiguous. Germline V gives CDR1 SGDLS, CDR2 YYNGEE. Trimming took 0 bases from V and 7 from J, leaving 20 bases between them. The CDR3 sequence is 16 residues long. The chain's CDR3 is CASSVGLPGVGLEQYF. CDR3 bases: TGTGCCAGCAGCGTAGGTTTACCAGGTGTCGGATTGGAGCAGTACTTC.

The CDR3 sequence: CASSPRQTFSTDTQYF. The CDR3 DNA reads as TGTGCCAGCAGCCCGCGCCAGACTTTTAGCACAGATACGCAGTATTTT. The chain uses TRBV5-6 and TRBJ2-3; D unresolved. The V end was cut by 4 bases, the J end by 0 bases, with 15 bases between. The CDR3 totals 16 residues. Germline-derived CDR1 and CDR2 are SGHDT and YYEEEE.

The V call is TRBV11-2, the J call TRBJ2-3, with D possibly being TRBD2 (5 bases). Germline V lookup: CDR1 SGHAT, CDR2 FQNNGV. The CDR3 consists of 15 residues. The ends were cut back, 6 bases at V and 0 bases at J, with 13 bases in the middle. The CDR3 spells CASSSGSASTDTQYF. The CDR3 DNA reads TGTGCCAGCAGTTCGGGGTCAGCTAGCACAGATACGCAGTATTTT.

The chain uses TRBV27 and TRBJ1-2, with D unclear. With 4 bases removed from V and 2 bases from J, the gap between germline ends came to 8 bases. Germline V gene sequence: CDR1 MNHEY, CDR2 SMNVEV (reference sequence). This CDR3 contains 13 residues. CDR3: CASSSGENYGYTF. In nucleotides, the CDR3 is TGTGCCAGCAGTTCAGGTGAAAACTATGGCTACACCTTC.

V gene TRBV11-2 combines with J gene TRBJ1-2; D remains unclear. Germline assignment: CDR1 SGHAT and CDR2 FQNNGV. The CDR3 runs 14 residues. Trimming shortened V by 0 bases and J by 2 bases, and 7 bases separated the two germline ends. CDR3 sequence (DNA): TGTGCCAGCAGCTTAGATGGAGGGAACTATGGCTACACCTTC. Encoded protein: CASSLDGGNYGYTF.

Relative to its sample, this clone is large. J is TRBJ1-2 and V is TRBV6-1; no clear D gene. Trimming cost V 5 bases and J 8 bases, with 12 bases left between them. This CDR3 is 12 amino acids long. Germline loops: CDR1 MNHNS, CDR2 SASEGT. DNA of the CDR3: TGTGCCAGCAGTCTCGATCCCGGGGGCTACACCTTC. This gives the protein CASSLDPGGYTF.

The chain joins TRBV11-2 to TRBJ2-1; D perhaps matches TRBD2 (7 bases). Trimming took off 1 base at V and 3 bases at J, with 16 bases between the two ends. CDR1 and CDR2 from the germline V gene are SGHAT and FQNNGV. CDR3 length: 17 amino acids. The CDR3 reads CASSLVAGALYYNEQFF. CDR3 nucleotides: TGTGCCAGCAGCTTAGTTGCGGGGGCCTTATACTACAATGAGCAGTTCTTC.

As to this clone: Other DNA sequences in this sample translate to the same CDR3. The CDR3 sequence is CASTARSSYNSPLHF. The CDR3 coding sequence is TGTGCCAGTACTGCTAGGAGCTCCTATAATTCACCCCTCCACTTT. The chain uses TRBV19 and TRBJ1-6, with unresolved D. V was clipped by 7 bases and J by 0 bases, with 10 bases between them. CDR1 LNHDA and CDR2 SQIVND come from the germline V gene (reference sequence). The CDR3 is made up of 15 amino acids.

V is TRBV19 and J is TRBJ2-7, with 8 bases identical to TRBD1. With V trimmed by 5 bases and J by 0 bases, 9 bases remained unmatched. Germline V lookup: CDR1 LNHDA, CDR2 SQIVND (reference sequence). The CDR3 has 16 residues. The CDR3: CASSFLDRDRSYEQYF. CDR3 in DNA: TGTGCCAGTAGTTTCCTGGACAGGGACCGCTCCTACGAGCAGTACTTC.

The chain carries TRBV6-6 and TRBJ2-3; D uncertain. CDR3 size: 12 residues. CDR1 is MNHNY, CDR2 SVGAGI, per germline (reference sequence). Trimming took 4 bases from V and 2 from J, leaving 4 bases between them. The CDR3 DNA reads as TGTGCCAGCAGTTCCCACACAGATACGCAGTATTTT. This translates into CASSSHTDTQYF.

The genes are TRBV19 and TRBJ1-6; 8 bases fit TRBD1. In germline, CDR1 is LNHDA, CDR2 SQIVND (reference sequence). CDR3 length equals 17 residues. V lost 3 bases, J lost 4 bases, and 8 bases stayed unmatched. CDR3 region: CASSIGQGLSYNSPLHF. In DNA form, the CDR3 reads TGTGCCAGTAGTATTGGACAGGGTTTGTCGTATAATTCACCCCTCCACTTT.

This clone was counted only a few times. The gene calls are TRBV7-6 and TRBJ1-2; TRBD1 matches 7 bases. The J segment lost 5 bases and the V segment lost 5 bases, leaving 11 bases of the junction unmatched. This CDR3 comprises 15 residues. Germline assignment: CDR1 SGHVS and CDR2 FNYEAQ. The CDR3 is CASSDPGTEIYGYTF. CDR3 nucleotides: TGTGCCAGCAGCGACCCCGGGACAGAGATATATGGCTACACCTTC.

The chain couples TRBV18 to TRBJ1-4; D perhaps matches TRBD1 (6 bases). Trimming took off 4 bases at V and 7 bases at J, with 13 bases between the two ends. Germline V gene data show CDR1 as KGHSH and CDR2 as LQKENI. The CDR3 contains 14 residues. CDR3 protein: CASSRDVGGEKLFF. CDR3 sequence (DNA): TGTGCCAGCTCACGGGACGTAGGGGGTGAAAAACTGTTTTTT.

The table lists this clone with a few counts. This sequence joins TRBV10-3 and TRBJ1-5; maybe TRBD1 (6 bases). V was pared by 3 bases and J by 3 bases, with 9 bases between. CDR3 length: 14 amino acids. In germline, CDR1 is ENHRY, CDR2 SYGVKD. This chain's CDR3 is CAISDWDTNQPQHF. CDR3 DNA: TGTGCCATCAGTGATTGGGACACCAATCAGCCCCAGCATTTT.

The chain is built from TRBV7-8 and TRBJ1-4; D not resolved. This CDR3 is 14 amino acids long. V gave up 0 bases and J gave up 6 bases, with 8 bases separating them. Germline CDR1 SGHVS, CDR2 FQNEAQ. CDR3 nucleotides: TGTGCCAGCAGCTTAGCCAGTGAAGATGAAAAACTGTTTTTT. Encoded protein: CASSLASEDEKLFF.

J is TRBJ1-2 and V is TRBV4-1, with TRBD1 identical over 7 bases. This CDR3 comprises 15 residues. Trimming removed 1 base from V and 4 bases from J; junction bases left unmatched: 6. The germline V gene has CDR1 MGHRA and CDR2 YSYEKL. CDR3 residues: CASSQGGGQPYGYTF. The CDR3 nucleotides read TGCGCCAGCAGCCAAGGTGGGGGACAGCCCTATGGCTACACCTTC.

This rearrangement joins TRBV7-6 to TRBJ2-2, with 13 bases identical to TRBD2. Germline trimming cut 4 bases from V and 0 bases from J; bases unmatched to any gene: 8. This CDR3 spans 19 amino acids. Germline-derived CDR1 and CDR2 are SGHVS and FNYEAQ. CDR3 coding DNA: TGTGCCAGCAGCTACCCGACTAGCGGGGGGCCTACGAACACCGGGGAGCTGTTTTTT. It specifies CASSYPTSGGPTNTGELFF.

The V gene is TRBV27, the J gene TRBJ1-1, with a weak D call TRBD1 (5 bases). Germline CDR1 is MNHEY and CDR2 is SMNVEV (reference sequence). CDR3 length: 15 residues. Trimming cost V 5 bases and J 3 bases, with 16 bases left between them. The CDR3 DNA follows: TGTGCCAGCAGTCGCCTGACCGCGGGGGACACTGAAGCTTTCTTT. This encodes CASSRLTAGDTEAFF.

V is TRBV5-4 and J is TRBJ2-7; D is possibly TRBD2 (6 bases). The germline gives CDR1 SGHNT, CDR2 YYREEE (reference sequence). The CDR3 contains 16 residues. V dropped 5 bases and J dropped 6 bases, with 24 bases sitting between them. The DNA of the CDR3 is TGTGCCAGCAGTCCAACCTTAGGCATTTTGGGGGGCGAGCAGTACTTC. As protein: CASSPTLGILGGEQYF.

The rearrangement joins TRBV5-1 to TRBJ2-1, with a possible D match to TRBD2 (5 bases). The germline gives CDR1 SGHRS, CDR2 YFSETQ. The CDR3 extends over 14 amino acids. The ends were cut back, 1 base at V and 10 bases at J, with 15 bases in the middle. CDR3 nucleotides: TGCGCCAGCAGCTTGACGGCTCCGGGCGGGGAGCAGTTCTTC. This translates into CASSLTAPGGEQFF. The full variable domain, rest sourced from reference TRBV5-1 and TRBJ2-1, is KAGVTQTPRYLIKTRGQQVTLSCSPISGHRSVSWYQQTPGQGLQFLFEYFSETQRNKGNFPGRFSGRQFSNSRSEMNVSTLELGDSALYLCASSLTAPGGEQFFGPGTRLTVL.